Each of the 23 T cell receptor beta chains below was sequenced from the same sample in a study of blood T cell repertoires in COVID-19. Here immunoSEQ multiplex PCR was the method, and the copy in TCRdb shows in-frame clones only, minus some. The profile shows 35,000 to 50,000 clones, roughly nine tenths of them singletons. The material sequenced was peripheral blood. Receptor source: a man aged 70-80 years with active COVID-19.

The rearrangement joins TRBV7-3 to TRBJ2-6; weak D call: TRBD1 (5 bases). The V end lost 5 bases, the J end lost 3 bases, and 14 bases lay between the germline ends. This CDR3 has 16 amino acids. Germline CDR1 reads SGHTA; CDR2 reads FQGTGA. The CDR3 here is CASSPDSSSGANVLTF. DNA for the CDR3: TGTGCCAGCAGCCCCGACAGTTCTAGTGGGGCCAACGTCCTGACTTTC.

This sequence joins TRBV6-5 and TRBJ1-2; 7 bases line up with TRBD1. The germline V gene has CDR1 MNHEY and CDR2 SVGAGI. V was clipped by 9 bases and J by 4 bases; unmatched bases: 2. The CDR3 loop spans 11 amino acids. The CDR3 sequence: CASGTVYGYTF. CDR3 bases: TGTGCCAGTGGGACAGTCTATGGCTACACCTTC.

The V and J genes are TRBV6-5 and TRBJ2-7; the match to TRBD2 covers 7 bases. V shed 6 bases and J 0 bases; nucleotides not matched to a gene: 5. Germline CDR1 MNHEY, CDR2 SVGAGI. The CDR3 loop spans 14 amino acids. The CDR3 DNA reads TGTGCCAGCAGCCCCAGCGGGATCTCCTACGAGCAGTACTTC. It codes for CASSPSGISYEQYF.

The chain couples TRBV11-1 to TRBJ1-2, with a weak D call TRBD1 (6 bases). The CDR3 is 13 amino acids. Germline CDR1 and CDR2: SGHAT and FQDESV (reference sequence). The V gene lost 3 bases and the J gene lost 4 bases, with 9 bases spanning the gap. CDR3: CASSFPGAYGYTF. The CDR3 DNA reads as TGTGCCAGCAGCTTCCCAGGGGCCTATGGCTACACCTTC.

The rearrangement joins TRBV6-2 or TRBV6-3 to TRBJ2-4, with a possible D match to TRBD1 (5 bases). Trimming took 4 bases from V and 0 from J, leaving 13 bases between them. Germline V gene data show CDR1 as MNHEY and CDR2 as SVGEGT. The length of the CDR3 is 16 residues. CDR3 nucleotides: TGTGCCAGCAGTTCGGCAGGGAAGCTAGCCAAAAACATTCAGTACTTC. It specifies CASSSAGKLAKNIQYF.

The gene calls are TRBV28 and TRBJ2-7; the match to TRBD2 covers 8 bases. CDR3 length: 15 amino acids. The trim removed 2 bases at V and 2 bases at J, leaving 5 bases unmatched. Germline-derived CDR1 and CDR2 are MDHEN and SYDVKM. This chain's CDR3 is CASSLKPLAAYEQYF. The CDR3 nucleotides read TGTGCCAGCAGTTTAAAGCCACTAGCGGCCTACGAGCAGTACTTC.

This chain joins TRBV6-5 and TRBJ2-2; 10 nucleotides line up with TRBD2. There are 16 residues in the CDR3. Germline V gives CDR1 MNHEY, CDR2 SVGAGI. The trim removed 4 bases at V and 4 bases at J, leaving 6 bases unmatched. CDR3 loop: CASSSSGGARTGELFF. For the CDR3, the DNA is TGTGCCAGCAGTTCCAGCGGGGGGGCGCGCACCGGGGAGCTGTTTTTT.

The V call is TRBV6-6, the J call TRBJ1-2; 8 bases match TRBD1. Trimming at V came to 6 bases and at J to 6 bases, leaving 9 bases not matched to a gene. The CDR3 runs 14 residues. In germline, CDR1 is MNHNY, CDR2 SVGAGI (reference sequence). CDR3 in DNA: TGTGCCAGCAGCCTGGACAGGGCTGGCCATGGCTACACCTTC. This sequence encodes CASSLDRAGHGYTF.

The V gene is TRBV19, the J gene TRBJ2-7; no clear D. Trimming removed 5 bases at V and 5 bases at J, with 16 bases between. CDR3 size: 14 residues. Germline CDR1 is LNHDA and CDR2 is SQIVND (reference sequence). The CDR3 spells CASSPFNEIDEQYF. Written as DNA, the CDR3 is TGTGCCAGTAGTCCGTTTAACGAGATAGACGAGCAGTACTTC.

V usage is TRBV25-1 and J usage is TRBJ1-1; 9 bases are a match to TRBD1. The germline gives CDR1 MGHDK, CDR2 SYGVNS. The CDR3 has 15 residues. J was trimmed by 6 bases and V by 5 bases; bases with no gene match: 10. Here the CDR3 DNA reads TGTGCCAGCAGTCCACGAACAGGGGGCTATTCTGAAGCTTTCTTT. Protein product: CASSPRTGGYSEAFF.

This clone has more than one count but fewer than ten. The chain combines TRBV19 with TRBJ1-1; 7 nucleotides align to TRBD1. Germline V gene data show CDR1 as LNHDA and CDR2 as SQIVND (reference sequence). The CDR3 runs 13 residues. V shed 6 bases, J shed 4 bases, and the junction held 5 bases outside the gene matches. CDR3 sequence: CASSQSGGTEAFF. The CDR3 nucleotides read TGTGCCAGTAGCCAATCAGGGGGCACTGAAGCTTTCTTT.

The DNA of the CDR3 is TGTGCCAGCAGCTTTACTAGCGGGGGGGGCAATGAGCAGTTCTTC. Encoded protein: CASSFTSGGGNEQFF. This rearrangement joins TRBV5-4 to TRBJ2-1, with 13 positions matching TRBD2. J lost 6 bases, V lost 2 bases, and 2 bases had no gene match. The CDR3 totals 15 residues. Germline V CDR1 and CDR2: SGHNT, YYREEE (reference sequence).

The chain carries TRBV6-5 and TRBJ1-5; no firm D call. The germline gives CDR1 MNHEY, CDR2 SVGAGI. CDR3 size: 15 residues. The V end lost 0 bases, the J end lost 2 bases, and 8 bases lay between the germline ends. CDR3 loop: CASSYSNSGNQPQHF. CDR3 nucleotides: TGTGCCAGCAGTTACTCGAACTCGGGCAATCAGCCCCAGCATTTT.

This clone came up a few times. The chain combines TRBV28 with TRBJ2-2, with D maybe TRBD2 (6 bases). Germline CDR1 and CDR2: MDHEN and SYDVKM. CDR3 length: 15 residues. V was cut by 3 bases and J by 2 bases, with 10 bases left in between. The CDR3 protein is CASSFLAQNTGELFF. The CDR3, as DNA: TGTGCCAGCAGTTTTCTAGCGCAAAACACCGGGGAGCTGTTTTTT.

The chain joins TRBV28 to TRBJ1-6, with a tentative D call TRBD1 (6 bases). This CDR3 has 16 amino acids. Germline values: CDR1 MDHEN, CDR2 SYDVKM. V lost 7 bases, J lost 3 bases, and 16 bases lay in between. Here the CDR3 reads CASTPGHRDYNSPLHF. The DNA of the CDR3 is TGTGCCAGCACGCCGGGACATCGAGACTATAATTCACCCCTCCACTTT.

The chain employs TRBV2 and TRBJ1-6; weak D call: TRBD1 (5 bases). Per the germline V gene, CDR1 is SNHLY and CDR2 is FYNNEI. CDR3 size: 16 residues. The V end was cut by 6 bases, the J end by 7 bases, with 19 bases between. The CDR3 region is CASSGGGRVGNSPLHF. The CDR3 region has the DNA TGTGCCAGCAGCGGGGGAGGCAGGGTTGGGAATTCACCCCTCCACTTT.

The rearrangement links TRBV6-6 to TRBJ1-1; the match to TRBD1 covers 9 bases. The germline gives CDR1 MNHNY, CDR2 SVGAGI (reference sequence). The CDR3 runs 14 residues. J gave up 1 base and V 6 bases, and 3 bases lay outside the gene matches. CDR3 sequence reads: CASSLDRGNTEAFF. CDR3 nucleotide sequence: TGTGCCAGCAGCTTGGACAGGGGGAACACTGAAGCTTTCTTT.

V gene TRBV19 combines with J gene TRBJ2-3; TRBD2 matches 13 bases. The CDR3 contains 18 residues. V was clipped by 5 bases and J by 8 bases; unmatched bases: 16. Germline V gene data show CDR1 as LNHDA and CDR2 as SQIVND (reference sequence). CDR3 DNA: TGTGCCAGTAGTCCCCGGGTGGTGACTAGCGGGGGGCGAGGTACGCAGTATTTT. Its protein product is CASSPRVVTSGGRGTQYF.

The count of this clone is one. J is TRBJ1-1 and V is TRBV7-6; D unresolved. The CDR3 length is 15 residues. In germline, CDR1 is SGHVS, CDR2 FNYEAQ. The V end lost 1 base, the J end lost 0 bases, and 9 bases lay between the germline ends. The CDR3 DNA reads as TGTGCCAGCAGCTTAGTGGGCAGCTTGAACACTGAAGCTTTCTTT. It specifies CASSLVGSLNTEAFF.

This clone was seen only once. J is TRBJ2-7 and V is TRBV28; 8 bases match TRBD1. This CDR3 contains 16 residues. J was trimmed by 2 bases and V by 6 bases; bases with no gene match: 12. Germline CDR1 reads MDHEN; CDR2 reads SYDVKM. CDR3 in amino acids: CASRGQSRDRTYEQYF. Here the CDR3 DNA reads TGTGCCAGCAGGGGCCAGAGTCGGGACAGGACCTACGAGCAGTACTTC.

This clone appeared a single time. The CDR3 sequence: CASTLDGGNQPQHF. The CDR3 coding sequence is TGTGCCAGCACCCTTGACGGAGGGAATCAGCCCCAGCATTTT. The chain employs TRBV6-6 and TRBJ1-5, with unresolved D. The ends were cut back, 7 bases at V and 4 bases at J, with 14 bases in the middle. CDR3 length: 14 residues. CDR1 is MNHNY and CDR2 is SVGAGI in the germline V gene (reference sequence).

V gene TRBV6-5 combines with J gene TRBJ1-6; D uncertain. CDR1 and CDR2 (germline): MNHEY, SVGAGI. This CDR3 contains 14 residues. V was trimmed by 8 bases and J by 0 bases, leaving 8 bases between them. The CDR3 sequence is CASGGSSYNSPLHF. The CDR3 DNA sequence: TGTGCCAGCGGAGGTAGCTCCTATAATTCACCCCTCCACTTT.

The DNA of the CDR3 is TGTGCCAGTAGGGAACAGGAACTATATGGCTACACCTTC. The encoded protein is CASREQELYGYTF. This chain joins TRBV19 and TRBJ1-2; perhaps TRBD1 as D (5 bases). CDR1 and CDR2 from the germline V gene are LNHDA and SQIVND (reference sequence). This CDR3 has 13 amino acids. Between the trimmed V and J ends, which lost 6 bases and 5 bases, there was a span of 13 bases.